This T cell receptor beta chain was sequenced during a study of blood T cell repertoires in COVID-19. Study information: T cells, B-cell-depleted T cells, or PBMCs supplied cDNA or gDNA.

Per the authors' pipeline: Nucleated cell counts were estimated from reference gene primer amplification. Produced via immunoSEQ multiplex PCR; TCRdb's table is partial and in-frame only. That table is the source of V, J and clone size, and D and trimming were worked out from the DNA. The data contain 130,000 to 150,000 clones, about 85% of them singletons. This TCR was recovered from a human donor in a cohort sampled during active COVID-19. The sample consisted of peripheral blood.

CDR3 region: CASRNTGGLGQPQHF. The CDR3 DNA sequence: TGTGCCAGCAGAAATACAGGGGGGTTAGGTCAGCCCCAGCATTTT. The chain combines TRBV7-2 with TRBJ1-5; TRBD1 aligns across 8 bases. In germline, CDR1 is SGHTA, CDR2 FQGNSA. The CDR3 is 15 amino acids. V dropped 6 bases and J dropped 6; count of bases not matched to a gene: 10.